This T cell receptor beta chain stems from a study of shared clonotypes between healthy human individuals. The wider study: CD4 naive cells filled three plates per donor, CD4 memory three, CD8 naive two and CD8 memory one. Study-level findings and limits: Sorted-subset samples were not fully sequenced, rarefaction indicated.

Some clones are missing from TCRdb's copy, which holds only in-frame ones; the method was immunoSEQ multiplex PCR. Altogether about 2.1 million clones are present, 80% to 95% being singletons, with the ten largest covering 1.5% to 2%. As concerns this clone: Its antigen is unknown.

CD45RO negativity and positive selection for CCR7 defined naive CD8 cells, a population that excluded terminally differentiated effector memory CD45RA+ cells. The donors, healthy adults who were HIV-negative, had experienced no recent acute infections or vaccinations. Only Caucasian adults living in Nashville, Tennessee served as donors. Source material: naive CD8+ T cells from PBMCs. The sequence derives from a man between 18 and 29 years old in good health. Some clones in this sample may be carry-over from other donors' samples.

In nucleotides, the CDR3 is TGTGCCAGCAGCTGGTTACGGGAGATGAACACTGAAGCTTTCTTT. Protein product: CASSWLREMNTEAFF. The chain joins TRBV7-8 to TRBJ1-1; no definite D call. The CDR3 sequence is 15 residues long. V lost 4 bases to trimming and J lost 0 bases, with 12 bases between them. The germline V gene has CDR1 SGHVS and CDR2 FQNEAQ.